These T cell receptor beta chains were read from a single sample in a study of human T cells and chemical hapten exposure. TCRdb called the reads again in MiXCR, with one record for every CDR3 protein. The data show about 120,000 distinct CDR3 sequences, over 6.5% seen once. The specimen was whole blood. All receptors come from a human donor in good health. Some clones in this sample may be carry-over from other donors' samples. CDR3s include the opening cysteine and the closing phenylalanine or tryptophan. The D gene is left open where the match is weak. Clone sizes are given selectively: once, few, many, or a class where the clone is expanded.

v_gene,abundance,j_gene,d_gene,CDR3aa,CDR3nt
TRBV20-1,-,TRBJ2-7,-,CSAHPGGRANSYEQYF,TGCAGTGCTCACCCCGGGGGCAGGGCCAACTCCTACGAGCAGTACTTC
TRBV7-9,many,TRBJ1-3,-,CASSLEGTGNTIYF,TGTGCCAGCAGCCTAGAGGGGACTGGAAACACCATATATTTT
TRBV14,-,TRBJ2-7,-,CASSQDLVGEQYF,TGTGCCAGCAGCCAAGACCTGGTGGGTGAGCAGTACTTC
TRBV7-8,few,TRBJ2-5,TRBD1,CASSPMGQTQETQYF,TGTGCCAGCAGCCCAATGGGACAGACCCAAGAGACCCAGTACTTC
TRBV6-5,few,TRBJ2-1,-,CASSATQGGNEQFF,TGTGCCAGCAGCGCGACACAGGGAGGCAATGAGCAGTTCTTC
TRBV12-3/TRBV12-4,many,TRBJ1-1,-,CASSLMGGTGTEAFF,TGTGCCAGCAGTTTAATGGGGGGAACGGGCACTGAAGCTTTCTTT
TRBV27,-,TRBJ1-1,-,CASSFNIKMNTEAFF,TGTGCCAGCAGTTTCAACATCAAAATGAACACTGAAGCTTTCTTT
TRBV12-3/TRBV12-4,-,TRBJ2-6,TRBD1,CASSPPDRGPLTF,TGTGCCAGCAGTCCTCCGGACAGGGGTCCCCTGACTTTC
TRBV7-8,once,TRBJ2-4,TRBD1,CASSLTVGTGDMDIQYF,TGTGCCAGCAGCCTGACTGTCGGGACAGGGGATATGGACATTCAGTACTTC
TRBV11-2,many,TRBJ2-1,-,CASSLEISSYNEQFF,TGTGCCAGCAGCTTAGAAATCAGCTCCTACAATGAGCAGTTCTTC
TRBV7-2,-,TRBJ2-3,TRBD2,CASSLDPGERGLIDTQYF,TGTGCCAGCAGCTTAGATCCGGGGGAGCGGGGGTTAATTGATACGCAGTATTTT
TRBV14,once,TRBJ2-7,-,CASRPNSGSSYEQYF,TGTGCCAGCAGACCCAACTCGGGGAGCTCCTACGAGCAGTACTTC
TRBV6-1,many,TRBJ1-2,-,CASRGPTGLQDGYTF,TGTGCCAGCAGGGGCCCTACAGGGCTGCAGGATGGCTACACCTTC
TRBV20-1,few,TRBJ1-1,-,CSARDSLTGLKAFF,TGCAGTGCTAGAGACTCGTTGACTGGACTGAAAGCTTTCTTT
TRBV27,many,TRBJ1-1,-,CASSYDGPREAFF,TGTGCCAGCAGTTATGACGGGCCCCGGGAAGCTTTCTTT
TRBV20-1,few,TRBJ2-2,TRBD2,CSARAAREGVSGELFF,TGCAGTGCTAGAGCTGCGCGGGAGGGTGTCTCCGGGGAGCTGTTTTTT
TRBV5-1,many,TRBJ2-1,-,CASTAFSYNEQFF,TGCGCCAGCACGGCCTTCTCCTACAATGAGCAGTTCTTC
TRBV6-2/TRBV6-3,many,TRBJ2-2,-,CASSEDGNTGELFF,TGTGCCAGCAGCGAAGACGGTAACACCGGGGAGCTGTTTTTT
TRBV11-2,few,TRBJ2-1,TRBD2,CASSVPRSGSSNEQFF,TGTGCCAGCAGCGTGCCACGTAGCGGGAGTTCCAATGAGCAGTTCTTC
TRBV27,many,TRBJ2-1,TRBD1,CASSLFGTGSYNEQFF,TGTGCCAGCAGTTTATTCGGGACAGGGTCCTACAATGAGCAGTTCTTC
TRBV12-3/TRBV12-4,-,TRBJ2-1,-,CASSPQPRGYEQFF,TGTGCCAGCAGTCCCCAGCCCAGGGGCTATGAGCAGTTCTTC